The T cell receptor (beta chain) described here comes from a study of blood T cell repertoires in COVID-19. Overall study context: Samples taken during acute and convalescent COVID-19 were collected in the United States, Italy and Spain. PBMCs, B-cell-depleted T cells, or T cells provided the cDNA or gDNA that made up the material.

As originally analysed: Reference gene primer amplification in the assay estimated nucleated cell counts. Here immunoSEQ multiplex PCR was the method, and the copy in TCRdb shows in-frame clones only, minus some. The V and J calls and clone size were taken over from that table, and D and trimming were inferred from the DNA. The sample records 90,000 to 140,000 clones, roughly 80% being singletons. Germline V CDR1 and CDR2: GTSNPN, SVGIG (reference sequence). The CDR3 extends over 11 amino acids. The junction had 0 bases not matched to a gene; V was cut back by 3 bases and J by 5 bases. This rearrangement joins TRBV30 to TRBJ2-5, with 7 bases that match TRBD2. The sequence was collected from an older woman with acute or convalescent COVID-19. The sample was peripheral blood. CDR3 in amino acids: CAWRGGETQYF. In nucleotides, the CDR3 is TGTGCCTGGAGGGGAGGGGAGACCCAGTACTTC.